Below, 32 T cell receptor beta chains from the same sample are listed, as sequenced in a study of T cells in Graves' hyperthyroidism and ophthalmopathy. It was RNA transcripts that yielded the amplified TCR beta CDR3 regions. In the first-round RT-PCR of the TCR CDR3, the HTBI primer set was used. In TCRdb, the multiplex PCR reads were re-called with MiXCR into one record per CDR3 protein. Here the sample spans about 380,000 distinct CDR3 sequences, 11% to 15% being singletons. Sequenced: blood. The receptor set was obtained from a woman aged 60-75 years with Graves' hyperthyroidism.

This clonotype occurred many times. The chain joins TRBV11-3 to TRBJ1-2, with 8 bases fitting TRBD1. The CDR3 sequence is 15 residues long. With V trimmed by 4 bases and J by 5 bases, 9 bases remained unmatched. Germline V gene sequence: CDR1 SGHNT, CDR2 YENEEA. The CDR3 reads CASSSQGAGGYGYTF. The CDR3 bases are TGTGCCAGCAGCTCGCAGGGGGCTGGGGGGTATGGCTACACCTTC.

J is TRBJ2-1 and V is TRBV28, with D unclear. Trimming cost V 7 bases and J 6 bases, with 10 bases left between them. The CDR3 is 12 residues long. Germline V gene sequence: CDR1 MDHEN, CDR2 SYDVKM. DNA of the CDR3: TGTGCCAGCACCAAAGTGGGCAATGAGCAGTTCTTC. It translates to CASTKVGNEQFF.

CDR3 amino acids: CASSVGTSGGETQYF. CDR3 sequence (DNA): TGCGCCAGCAGCGTGGGGACTAGCGGAGGAGAGACCCAGTACTTC. The V gene is TRBV5-1, the J gene TRBJ2-5, with 11 bases that match TRBD2. The CDR3 sequence is 15 residues long. The germline V gene has CDR1 SGHRS and CDR2 YFSETQ. J was trimmed by 4 bases and V by 4 bases; bases with no gene match: 6.

Ten or more counts support this clonotype. This chain uses TRBV27 with TRBJ1-2; 8 nucleotides agree with TRBD1. Trimming took 5 bases from V and 5 from J; bases not matched to a gene: 7. CDR3 length equals 14 residues. The V gene's germline CDR1 is MNHEY and CDR2 SMNVEV (reference sequence). The CDR3 DNA follows: TGTGCCAGCAGTCCCCGGACAGGGCCTTATGGCTACACCTTC. Encoded protein: CASSPRTGPYGYTF.

This clonotype turned up a few times. The V call is TRBV11-2, the J call TRBJ2-1; 13 bases align to TRBD2. The CDR3 runs to 15 residues. Germline CDR1 is SGHAT and CDR2 is FQNNGV. The trim removed 5 bases at V and 8 bases at J, leaving 6 bases unmatched. As DNA, the CDR3 is TGTGCCAGCAGCCCCGGGACTAGCGGGATACATGAGCAGTTCTTC. Its protein product is CASSPGTSGIHEQFF.

The rearrangement uses TRBV12-5 and TRBJ1-2; 8 bases line up with TRBD1. Germline CDR1 LGHNT, CDR2 FRNRAP. This CDR3 is built from 17 residues. Trimming took 0 bases from V and 3 from J; bases not matched to a gene: 9. The CDR3 DNA follows: TGTGCTAGTGGTTTGGTTTTGGCAGGGGGCGCCGACTATGGCTACACCTTC. Residues: CASGLVLAGGADYGYTF.

V and J are TRBV20-1 and TRBJ1-2; no definite D call. V lost 0 bases and J 3 bases, leaving 11 bases between the germline ends. Germline CDR1 and CDR2: DFQATT and SNEGSKA (reference sequence). CDR3 length: 14 residues. The CDR3, as DNA: TGCAGTGCTAGAGATAAAGATTCCCACTATGGCTACACCTTC. Translating it yields CSARDKDSHYGYTF.

This clonotype was recorded at least ten times. The rearrangement links TRBV15 to TRBJ2-3; maybe TRBD2 (7 bases). Trimming took 1 base from V and 6 from J, leaving 11 bases between them. CDR3 length equals 14 residues. Germline V gives CDR1 LNHNV, CDR2 YYDKDF (reference sequence). CDR3 sequence (DNA): TGTGCCACCAGCAGAGGAGGGGGAGGGGATACGCAGTATTTT. Protein sequence: CATSRGGGGDTQYF.

At least ten counts were recorded for this clonotype. The genes are TRBV2 and TRBJ1-5; D remains unclear. Looked up from germline, CDR1 is SNHLY and CDR2 is FYNNEI. Trimming took off 7 bases at V and 1 base at J, with 11 bases between the two ends. The CDR3 is 14 amino acids. The CDR3 is CASTGEGSNQPQHF. The CDR3 nucleotides read TGTGCCAGCACCGGGGAAGGGAGCAATCAGCCCCAGCATTTT.

With regard to this clonotype: A much bigger clone sits one base away, suggesting this may be a read error. This chain links TRBV7-3 with TRBJ2-1; 12 nucleotides line up with TRBD2. The CDR3 runs 16 residues. CDR1 and CDR2 (germline): SGHTA, FQGTGA. CDR3 residues: CASSYSGTSGYNEEFF. The CDR3 DNA sequence: TGTGCCAGCAGCTATTCCGGGACTAGCGGGTACAATGAGGAGTTCTTC. Filled out from reference TRBV7-3 and TRBJ2-1, the complete variable domain reads GAGVSQTPSNKVTEKGKYVELRCDPISGHTALYWYRQSLGQGPEFLIYFQGTGAADDSGLPNDRFFAVRPEGSVSTLKIQRTERGDSAVYLCASSYSGTSGYNEEFFGPGTRLTVL.

Ten or more counts support this clonotype. V usage is TRBV12-3 or TRBV12-4 and J usage is TRBJ2-5; D is possibly TRBD2 (5 bases). Trimming shortened V by 6 bases and J by 5 bases, and 13 bases separated the two germline ends. The CDR3 has 13 residues. CDR3 amino acids: CASSPSSGETQYF. The DNA of the CDR3 is TGTGCCAGCAGCCCATCAAGCGGCGAGACCCAGTACTTC.

This clonotype was recorded only once. J is TRBJ2-5 and V is TRBV7-3; 10 nucleotides match TRBD2. CDR3 size: 16 residues. Losses at the gene ends were 2 bases for V and 6 bases for J; bases not matched to a gene: 9. CDR1 is SGHTA and CDR2 is FQGTGA in the germline V gene. The CDR3, as DNA: TGTGCCAGCAGCTTAGGGGCTAGCGGGAGTGGAAAGACCCAGTACTTC. It encodes CASSLGASGSGKTQYF.

Ten or more counts support this clonotype. CDR3 sequence reads: CSAGQGQKTQYF. Written as DNA, the CDR3 is TGCAGTGCTGGACAGGGCCAGAAGACCCAGTACTTC. The chain uses TRBV20-1 and TRBJ2-5; TRBD1 aligns across 8 bases. Germline V gene sequence: CDR1 DFQATT, CDR2 SNEGSKA (reference sequence). This CDR3 contains 12 residues. Trimming took 5 bases from V and 6 from J; bases not matched to a gene: 5.

This clonotype was counted many times. The chain couples TRBV2 to TRBJ2-5, with D uncertain. This CDR3 is 11 amino acids long. V was shortened by 6 bases and J by 5 bases, with 7 bases between the two germline ends. Germline V gene lookup returns CDR1 SNHLY and CDR2 FYNNEI. For the CDR3, the DNA is TGTGCCAGCAGGGGAAGGGAGACCCAGTACTTC. Protein: CASRGRETQYF.

This sequence joins TRBV7-2 and TRBJ2-7, with a tentative D call TRBD1 (5 bases). The V gene lost 6 bases and the J gene lost 3 bases, with 18 bases spanning the gap. The CDR3 has 15 amino acids. Germline CDR1 and CDR2: SGHTA and FQGNSA. CDR3 coding DNA: TGTGCCAGCAGTTTCCATCGTAGGGGCATCTACGAGCAGTACTTC. Its protein is CASSFHRRGIYEQYF.

This clonotype was seen repeatedly, ten times or more. This chain links TRBV2 with TRBJ2-1; the D gene is possibly TRBD1 (6 bases). V dropped 5 bases and J dropped 5 bases, with 7 bases sitting between them. The V gene's germline CDR1 is SNHLY and CDR2 FYNNEI. The CDR3 is 12 amino acids. In nucleotides, the CDR3 is TGTGCCAGCAGTAGGGACAACAATGAGCAGTTCTTC. Amino acid sequence: CASSRDNNEQFF.

Many counts were recorded for this clonotype. The chain employs TRBV6-1 and TRBJ1-1; 7 bases align to TRBD1. Germline lookup yields CDR1 MNHNS and CDR2 SASEGT. V was clipped by 7 bases and J by 1 base; unmatched bases: 9. CDR3 size: 15 residues. CDR3 loop: CASTPIYRGNTEAFF. The DNA for the CDR3 is TGTGCCAGCACACCCATCTACAGGGGGAACACTGAAGCTTTCTTT.

To note about this clonotype: Germline is not matched at one junction end, which may reflect a read error. The chain is built from TRBV24-1 and TRBJ2-5; 7 nucleotides line up with TRBD1. This CDR3 contains 15 residues. Germline values: CDR1 KGHDR, CDR2 SFDVKD. The DNA for the CDR3 is TGTGCCACCAGTGATTTGACAGGGGTTCAAGAGGCCCAGTACTTC. Translation: CATSDLTGVQEAQYF.

This clonotype occurred a few times. The chain joins TRBV12-3 or TRBV12-4 to TRBJ2-2; D is undetermined. This CDR3 spans 14 amino acids. V gave up 5 bases and J gave up 1 base, with 8 bases separating them. CDR3 residues: CASSPRENTGELFF. In nucleotides, the CDR3 is TGTGCCAGCAGTCCCCGTGAGAACACCGGGGAGCTGTTTTTT.

This clonotype came up many times. The chain carries TRBV6-1 and TRBJ2-7; maybe TRBD1 (6 bases). Per the germline V gene, CDR1 is MNHNS and CDR2 is SASEGT. V was pared by 10 bases and J by 6 bases, with 19 bases between. CDR3 length: 13 amino acids. CDR3 sequence: CATAPRGRGEQYF. The CDR3, as DNA: TGTGCCACCGCCCCCCGGGGCAGGGGCGAGCAGTACTTC.

This clonotype was counted at least ten times. V usage is TRBV5-6 and J usage is TRBJ2-1; tentative D call: TRBD2 (5 bases). The V and J ends lost 2 bases and 1 base respectively, with 7 bases between them. The CDR3 covers 14 residues. Germline CDR1 SGHDT, CDR2 YYEEEE. CDR3 amino acids: CASSFQRSYNEQFF. CDR3 DNA sequence: TGTGCCAGCAGCTTCCAGCGGTCCTACAATGAGCAGTTCTTC.

This clonotype was recorded many times. J is TRBJ1-5 and V is TRBV18; 9 nucleotides match TRBD1. The germline gives CDR1 KGHSH, CDR2 LQKENI. This CDR3 is built from 15 residues. V was clipped by 2 bases and J by 6 bases; unmatched bases: 5. The CDR3 region has the DNA TGTGCCAGCTCACCAGCAACAGGGGGCGGTCAGCCCCAGCATTTT. Amino acids: CASSPATGGGQPQHF. The whole variable domain, remainder taken from reference TRBV18 and TRBJ1-5, is NAGVMQNPRHLVRRRGQEARLRCSPMKGHSHVYWYRQLPEEGLKFMVYLQKENIIDESGMPKERFSAEFPKEGPSILRIQQVVRGDSAAYFCASSPATGGGQPQHFGDGTRLSIL.

In its sample, this clonotype was seen once. The chain is built from TRBV20-1 and TRBJ2-1; D is perhaps TRBD1 (6 bases). CDR1 and CDR2 from the germline V gene are DFQATT and SNEGSKA (reference sequence). This CDR3 is built from 15 residues. Trimming cost V 1 base and J 6 bases, with 16 bases left between them. This CDR3 is CSARVALGGSNEQFF. Written as DNA, the CDR3 is TGCAGTGCTAGAGTTGCCCTAGGGGGTAGCAATGAGCAGTTCTTC.

This clonotype has a single count. V and J are TRBV12-3 or TRBV12-4 and TRBJ2-1; D is possibly TRBD2 (6 bases). Trimming shortened V by 6 bases and J by 6 bases, and 21 bases separated the two germline ends. The CDR3 spans 16 residues. This CDR3 reads CASSPRGAGLGNEQFF. CDR3 in DNA: TGTGCCAGCAGCCCCCGCGGGGCGGGACTTGGCAATGAGCAGTTCTTC.

This clonotype was seen ten or more times. The chain joins TRBV3-1 to TRBJ1-1, with D possibly matching TRBD1 (5 bases). The CDR3 consists of 15 residues. CDR1 LGHDT and CDR2 YNNKEL come from the germline V gene (reference sequence). The V end lost 3 bases, the J end lost 1 base, and 12 bases lay between the germline ends. This CDR3 reads CASSHTGTANTEAFF. The CDR3 DNA reads TGTGCCAGCAGCCACACCGGGACGGCGAACACTGAAGCTTTCTTT.

This clonotype was counted once. The CDR3 region is CASSGTGTGTEAFF. The CDR3 bases are TGTGCCAGCAGTGGGACAGGGACGGGCACTGAAGCTTTCTTT. J is TRBJ1-1 and V is TRBV6-1; 8 nucleotides line up with TRBD1. The CDR3 runs 14 residues. Unmatched junction bases numbered 5, after V lost 4 bases and J lost 4 bases. Germline loops: CDR1 MNHNS, CDR2 SASEGT.

This clonotype was counted at least ten times. The chain recombines TRBV12-3 or TRBV12-4 with TRBJ2-1; D uncertain. The CDR3 consists of 13 residues. V was shortened by 3 bases and J by 9 bases, with 12 bases between the two germline ends. The CDR3 nucleotides read TGTGCCAGCAGTTTCCAAAGCCCCCGTGAGCAGTTCTTC. It encodes CASSFQSPREQFF.

The chain carries TRBV19 and TRBJ2-1, with 10 bases matching TRBD2. The J segment lost 2 bases and the V segment lost 4 bases, leaving 2 bases of the junction unmatched. The CDR3 has 15 amino acids. In germline, CDR1 is LNHDA, CDR2 SQIVND (reference sequence). The CDR3 loop reads CASSTGTSAYNEQFF. CDR3 coding DNA: TGTGCCAGTAGTACCGGGACTAGCGCCTACAATGAGCAGTTCTTC. Complete variable domain (other parts from reference TRBV19 and TRBJ2-1): DGGITQSPKYLFRKEGQNVTLSCEQNLNHDAMYWYRQDPGQGLRLIYYSQIVNDFQKGDIAEGYSVSREKKESFPLTVTSAQKNPTAFYLCASSTGTSAYNEQFFGPGTRLTVL.

At least ten counts were recorded for this clonotype. The chain employs TRBV3-1 and TRBJ1-1; no clear D. V was pared by 0 bases and J by 2 bases, with 4 bases between. CDR3 length: 13 residues. CDR1 is LGHDT and CDR2 is YNNKEL in the germline V gene (reference sequence). CDR3 nucleotides: TGTGCCAGCAGCCAAGAGGTAAACACTGAAGCTTTCTTT. Amino acids: CASSQEVNTEAFF. Combining the CDR3 with reference TRBV3-1 and TRBJ1-1 gives the whole variable domain DTAVSQTPKYLVTQMGNDKSIKCEQNLGHDTMYWYKQDSKKFLKIMFSYNNKELIINETVPNRFSPKSPDKAHLNLHINSLELGDSAVYFCASSQEVNTEAFFGQGTRLTVV.

V and J are TRBV20-1 and TRBJ2-7; 12 positions agree with TRBD2. The germline V gene has CDR1 DFQATT and CDR2 SNEGSKA (reference sequence). The ends lost 1 base at V and 7 bases at J; junction bases unmatched: 5. The CDR3 consists of 14 residues. CDR3 protein: CSARASGGGREQYF. The CDR3 DNA sequence: TGCAGTGCTAGAGCTAGCGGGGGGGGGCGGGAGCAGTACTTC.

The chain couples TRBV25-1 to TRBJ2-1; TRBD2 matches at 8 bases. Germline CDR1 and CDR2: MGHDK and SYGVNS. CDR3 size: 16 residues. Trimming took 1 base from V and 6 from J; bases not matched to a gene: 8. The CDR3 sequence: CASSELGGGWGNEQFF. The CDR3 region has the DNA TGTGCCAGCAGTGAATTGGGCGGGGGGTGGGGCAATGAGCAGTTCTTC.

Comment on this clonotype: A much larger clone lies one base from this, so it may be a read error. The chain links TRBV7-9 to TRBJ1-2; D is perhaps TRBD1 (5 bases). V dropped 7 bases and J dropped 8 bases, with 20 bases sitting between them. The CDR3 is 14 amino acids. Germline-derived CDR1 and CDR2 are SEHNR and FQNEAQ (reference sequence). DNA of the CDR3: TGTGCCAGCACCTCCCTTGAGGGGACTCCCGGCTACACCTTC. It codes for CASTSLEGTPGYTF.